The 29 T cell receptor beta chains below come from one sample, sequenced in a study of blood T cells in healthy people across ages. Sample-barcoded 5' priming and a J-beta primer mix drove a second PCR of about 6 to 11 cycles. TCRdb reanalysed the 5' RACE reads using MiXCR and keeps one entry per CDR3 protein. Of roughly 720,000 distinct CDR3 sequences listed, about 48% were seen once; the top ten hold approximately 40%. Sequenced input: blood. These receptor sequences come from a man older than 75 in good health.

The chain combines TRBV18 with TRBJ2-4; TRBD1 aligns across 8 bases. The DNA matches TRBJ2-5 better at its end, which makes the J call doubtful. The CDR3 has 15 amino acids. Per the germline V gene, CDR1 is KGHSH and CDR2 is LQKENI. The DNA for the CDR3 is TGTGCCAGCTCACATCTGGACAGGGTTGGCGAGACCCAGTACTTC. It encodes CASSHLDRVGETQYF.

The genes are TRBV9 and TRBJ2-1; 13 bases match TRBD2. Losses at the gene ends were 3 bases for V and 7 bases for J; bases not matched to a gene: 10. CDR1 SGDLS and CDR2 YYNGEE come from the germline V gene. The CDR3 contains 17 residues. DNA of the CDR3: TGTGCCAGCAGCGGGGGACTAGCGGGGCCTATAATGAATGAGCAGTTCTTC. Translation gives CASSGGLAGPIMNEQFF. Using reference TRBV9 and TRBJ2-1 for the parts outside the CDR3, the full variable domain is DSGVTQTPKHLITATGQRVTLRCSPRSGDLSVYWYQQSLDQGLQFLIQYYNGEERAKGNILERFSAQQFPDLHSELNLSSLELGDSALYFCASSGGLAGPIMNEQFFGPGTRLTVL.

Only a few counts were recorded for this clonotype. The chain uses TRBV4-1 and TRBJ2-7; D could derive from TRBD1 or TRBD2 (5 bases each). The length of the CDR3 is 15 residues. CDR1 and CDR2 from the germline V gene are MGHRA and YSYEKL. The germline V and J ends were trimmed by 3 bases and 5 bases, with 17 bases remaining between them. CDR3 sequence reads: CASSQPGPSIHEQYF. DNA of the CDR3: TGCGCCAGCAGCCAGCCGGGACCGAGTATCCACGAGCAGTACTTC.

This clonotype is a singleton in its sample. This sequence joins TRBV13 and TRBJ2-1; 14 nucleotides agree with TRBD2. The CDR3 is 19 residues long. Germline CDR1 reads PRHDT; CDR2 reads FYEKMQ (reference sequence). Trimming took 1 base from V and 6 from J; bases not matched to a gene: 11. In nucleotides, the CDR3 is TGTGCCAGCAGCTTAGTATCGACTAGCGGGAGGGCCTACGGCAATGAGCAGTTCTTC. This sequence encodes CASSLVSTSGRAYGNEQFF.

A single count supports this clonotype. The chain recombines TRBV20-1 with TRBJ1-5; D may be TRBD1 (6 bases). Germline V gene data show CDR1 as DFQATT and CDR2 as SNEGSKA (reference sequence). There are 13 residues in the CDR3. Trimming removed 2 bases at V and 9 bases at J, with 14 bases between. CDR3 protein: CSARLQGSSPQHF. The CDR3 DNA follows: TGCAGTGCTAGACTACAGGGTTCCTCGCCCCAGCATTTT.

The genes are TRBV4-2 and TRBJ1-4; TRBD1 is a possible D gene (5 bases). Per germline, CDR1 LGHNA and CDR2 YNFKEQ. V lost 4 bases, J lost 0 bases, and 18 bases lay in between. The CDR3 loop spans 18 amino acids. The CDR3 sequence is CASSPRQGGGATNEKLFF. Here the CDR3 DNA reads TGTGCCAGCAGCCCCCGCCAGGGAGGAGGGGCAACTAATGAAAAACTGTTTTTT.

J is TRBJ2-5 and V is TRBV2; 7 nucleotides match TRBD1. Trimming at V came to 6 bases and at J to 11 bases, leaving 15 bases not matched to a gene. The CDR3 loop spans 14 amino acids. Germline CDR1 reads SNHLY; CDR2 reads FYNNEI. DNA of the CDR3: TGTGCCAGCAGCTTCGGACAGGCTACCGAGGGGCAGTACTTC. Protein product: CASSFGQATEGQYF.

There are a few counts of this clonotype. A read error may account for a junction end that differs from germline. V and J are TRBV7-7 and TRBJ2-3; D uncertain. Germline loops: CDR1 SSHAT, CDR2 FNYEAQ (reference sequence). The CDR3 is 16 amino acids. The CDR3 loop reads CASSPRLHASTDTQYF. CDR3 coding DNA: TGTGCTAGCAGCCCTCGGTTACACGCTAGCACAGATACGCAGTATTTT.

The V gene is TRBV2, the J gene TRBJ2-4; tentative D call: TRBD1 (6 bases). The CDR3 runs to 15 residues. Trimming removed 2 bases from V and 6 bases from J, with 14 bases in between. Germline-derived CDR1 and CDR2 are SNHLY and FYNNEI. Here the CDR3 DNA reads TGTGCCAGCAGTGAATTGGGGACAAGGTCAAACATTCAGTACTTC. Its translation is CASSELGTRSNIQYF.

The DNA for the CDR3 is TGTGCCAGCAGTTTCCGACAGGGGCATCAGCCCCAGCATTTT. Translated, it gives CASSFRQGHQPQHF. The chain has TRBV28 and TRBJ1-5, with TRBD1 matching 8 bases. CDR1 is MDHEN, CDR2 SYDVKM, per germline. The CDR3 loop spans 14 amino acids. V lost 3 bases to trimming and J lost 5 bases; unmatched junction nucleotides: 3.

CDR3 DNA sequence: TGTGCCAGCAGCCAAAGGGAACTAGCGGCCGCCTACGAGCAGTACTTC. This codes for CASSQRELAAAYEQYF. This sequence joins TRBV6-2 or TRBV6-3 and TRBJ2-7; 8 bases fit TRBD2. The germline V gene encodes CDR1 MNHEY and CDR2 SVGEGT. The CDR3 is 16 amino acids. V lost 6 bases and J lost 2; bases outside the gene matches: 12.

The gene calls are TRBV28 and TRBJ2-4, with a weak D call TRBD2 (5 bases). The J call may be mistaken, given a closer DNA end match to TRBJ2-5. The CDR3 sequence is 15 residues long. From germline, CDR1 is MDHEN and CDR2 SYDVKM. The CDR3 nucleotides are TGTGCCAGCAGCCAACAGCGGAACTCCAGGGAGACCCAGTACTTC. It yields the protein CASSQQRNSRETQYF.

V gene TRBV20-1 combines with J gene TRBJ2-7; 8 bases line up with TRBD2. Germline V gene sequence: CDR1 DFQATT, CDR2 SNEGSKA (reference sequence). CDR3 length: 13 amino acids. The junction had 7 bases not matched to a gene; V was cut back by 3 bases and J by 6 bases. Written as DNA, the CDR3 is TGCAGTGCTAGGCGGGAGGCTACGGGCGAGCAGTACTTC. Translated, it gives CSARREATGEQYF.

This clonotype occurred a few times. This chain joins TRBV29-1 and TRBJ2-1; tentative D call: TRBD2 (7 bases). The end of the DNA fits TRBJ2-7 better, so the J call may be wrong. The length of the CDR3 is 12 residues. CDR1 and CDR2 (germline): SQVTM, ANQGSEA. CDR3 DNA sequence: TGCAGCGTTGAGAGGGGGGGCAATGAGCAGTACTTC. Translation: CSVERGGNEQYF.

In its sample, this clonotype was seen many times. This chain joins TRBV7-9 and TRBJ1-2; unclear D gene. V shed 1 base and J shed 2 bases, with 8 bases lying between them. Per the germline V gene, CDR1 is SEHNR and CDR2 is FQNEAQ (reference sequence). The CDR3 is 14 residues long. CDR3 DNA sequence: TGTGCCAGCAGCTTAGGAACAGAAAACTATGGCTACACCTTC. The encoded protein is CASSLGTENYGYTF.

This chain uses TRBV6-1 with TRBJ2-7; maybe TRBD2 (5 bases). Germline V gene lookup returns CDR1 MNHNS and CDR2 SASEGT. V lost 7 bases and J lost 2, with 9 bases in between. This CDR3 is 12 amino acids long. The CDR3 protein is CASIGDTYEQYF. CDR3 DNA sequence: TGTGCCAGCATCGGGGATACCTACGAGCAGTACTTC.

This chain joins TRBV6-2 or TRBV6-3 and TRBJ2-3; possible D gene TRBD2, 5 bases. In germline, CDR1 is MNHEY, CDR2 SVGEGT. V lost 4 bases and J lost 5, with 19 bases in between. The CDR3 is 16 amino acids. CDR3 sequence (DNA): TGTGCCAGCAGTTTAGGAATCGCCGTGGGAGAAGATACGCAGTATTTT. It specifies CASSLGIAVGEDTQYF.

The J gene is TRBJ2-5, the V gene TRBV4-1, with 10 bases identical to TRBD1. The CDR3 is made up of 16 amino acids. Unmatched junction bases numbered 6, after V lost 3 bases and J lost 2 bases. Germline V lookup: CDR1 MGHRA, CDR2 YSYEKL. DNA for the CDR3: TGCGCCAGCAGCCACGACAGGGACAGGGGACAAGAGACCCAGTACTTC. Translating gives CASSHDRDRGQETQYF.

This clonotype was seen many times. This sequence joins TRBV29-1 and TRBJ2-5, with D perhaps matching TRBD1 or TRBD2 (5 bases each). The CDR3 length is 12 residues. CDR1 is SQVTM, CDR2 ANQGSEA, per germline. Deletions cut 3 bases from V and 1 base from J, with 6 bases between. The CDR3 DNA reads TGCAGCGTTGATGGGGGCCAAGAGACCCAGTACTTC. Translation: CSVDGGQETQYF.

The J gene is TRBJ2-2, the V gene TRBV20-1; possibly TRBD1 for D (5 bases). The CDR3 runs to 14 residues. Germline loops: CDR1 DFQATT, CDR2 SNEGSKA (reference sequence). V was pared by 6 bases and J by 3 bases, with 14 bases between. The DNA for the CDR3 is TGCAGTGCACCGGACACTCGTTACACCGGGGAGCTGTTTTTT. This encodes CSAPDTRYTGELFF.

The chain employs TRBV6-1 and TRBJ2-4; TRBD2 is a possible D gene (6 bases). Near its end, the DNA agrees better with TRBJ2-5, so the J call may be wrong. Germline lookup yields CDR1 MNHNS and CDR2 SASEGT. CDR3 length: 16 amino acids. Here the CDR3 DNA reads TGTGCCAGCAGTGACGGGAGACTGACGACCACGGAGACCCAGTACTTC. Its translation is CASSDGRLTTTETQYF.

The chain has TRBV6-2 or TRBV6-3 and TRBJ2-1; 13 bases match TRBD2. CDR1 and CDR2 (germline): MNHEY, SVGEGT. The CDR3 has 16 residues. Unmatched junction bases numbered 5, after V lost 5 bases and J lost 4 bases. CDR3 sequence: CASSKGLAGVYNEQFF. DNA for the CDR3: TGTGCCAGCAGTAAAGGACTAGCGGGAGTGTACAATGAGCAGTTCTTC.

V gene TRBV2 combines with J gene TRBJ2-3; no firm D call. This CDR3 comprises 15 residues. CDR1 and CDR2 (germline): SNHLY, FYNNEI. With 6 bases removed from V and 2 bases from J, the gap between germline ends came to 15 bases. In DNA form, the CDR3 reads TGTGCCAGCAGACCCGACCGCCTATCCACAGATACGCAGTATTTT. Its translation is CASRPDRLSTDTQYF.

A remark on this clonotype: One junction end disagrees with the germline gene, perhaps due to a read error. The chain carries TRBV9 and TRBJ2-1; no firm D call. CDR1 is SGDLS and CDR2 is YYNGEE in the germline V gene. The CDR3 has 15 residues. In nucleotides, the CDR3 is TGTACCAGCAGCGTACAGTCCCTACCCCCTAATGAGCAGTTCTTC. This codes for CTSSVQSLPPNEQFF.

The genes are TRBV9 and TRBJ1-2; tentatively, D is TRBD1 (5 bases). Per the germline V gene, CDR1 is SGDLS and CDR2 is YYNGEE. Trimming took 4 bases from V and 7 from J, leaving 17 bases between them. This CDR3 comprises 14 residues. The chain's CDR3 is CASSPRAGGSGYTF. CDR3 bases: TGTGCCAGCAGCCCCCGAGCTGGGGGATCTGGCTACACCTTC.

V gene TRBV20-1 combines with J gene TRBJ2-5; 13 bases are a match to TRBD2. The V gene's germline CDR1 is DFQATT and CDR2 SNEGSKA (reference sequence). Trimming cost V 6 bases and J 7 bases; bases outside gene matches: 8. The CDR3 loop spans 14 amino acids. In nucleotides, the CDR3 is TGCAGTGCCCCCGGACTAGCGGGAGTGGGGACCCAGTACTTC. Its translation: CSAPGLAGVGTQYF.

V and J are TRBV5-1 and TRBJ2-1; a weak D match, TRBD2 (6 bases). Germline V gives CDR1 SGHRS, CDR2 YFSETQ. The CDR3 extends over 13 amino acids. The V end was cut by 2 bases, the J end by 8 bases, with 11 bases between. The CDR3, as DNA: TGCGCCAGCAGCTTCTCGGGGGTGGATGAGCAGTTCTTC. Its protein is CASSFSGVDEQFF.

The J gene is TRBJ2-1, the V gene TRBV9; tentatively, D is TRBD2 (5 bases). Germline V gene data show CDR1 as SGDLS and CDR2 as YYNGEE. Between the trimmed V and J ends, which lost 0 bases and 3 bases, there was a span of 28 bases. The CDR3 length is 21 residues. CDR3 protein: CASSVASGGLTRVGFYNEQFF. The DNA for the CDR3 is TGTGCCAGCAGCGTAGCATCAGGCGGACTGACCCGGGTTGGGTTCTACAATGAGCAGTTCTTC.

Only one count was recorded for this clonotype. The chain couples TRBV5-1 to TRBJ2-4; unclear D gene. V was shortened by 4 bases and J by 4 bases, with 15 bases between the two germline ends. CDR1 is SGHRS and CDR2 is YFSETQ in the germline V gene. This CDR3 is built from 15 residues. The CDR3, as DNA: TGCGCCAGCAGCGGCGACAAAGAGGCAAAAAACATTCAGTACTTC. As protein: CASSGDKEAKNIQYF. Supplemented by reference TRBV5-1 and TRBJ2-4, the full variable domain reads KAGVTQTPRYLIKTRGQQVTLSCSPISGHRSVSWYQQTPGQGLQFLFEYFSETQRNKGNFPGRFSGRQFSNSRSEMNVSTLELGDSALYLCASSGDKEAKNIQYFGAGTRLSVL.